Reported below is one T cell receptor beta chain. Its target is unknown. The table came from immunoSEQ multiplex PCR; TCRdb's copy has only in-frame clones and leaves some out. This sample has around 25,000 clones, with approximately 79% found just once. CDR3 size: 14 residues. Trimming pared 5 bases from V and 5 bases from J, leaving 12 bases between. Germline CDR1 reads MNHEY; CDR2 reads SVGAGI. Healthy controls were blood donor buffy coats. The source of the sample is a study of STAT5B mutations in CD4+ large granular lymphocyte leukemia. The wider study: The CDR3 'QG' motif was associated with a particular HLA allele among healthy donors. Study-wide results and limits: Higher CD4+ than CD8+ T-LGLL clonality might reflect small sample size.

V usage is TRBV6-5 and J usage is TRBJ2-2, with D unclear. The specimen sequenced was CD4+ T cells from blood buffy coats. The receptor was derived from a human donor in good health. CDR3 residues: CASSILPNTGELFF. DNA for the CDR3: TGTGCCAGCAGTATACTACCTAATACCGGGGAGCTGTTTTTT.